Each of the 21 T cell receptor beta chains below was sequenced from the same sample in a study of cytomegalovirus exposure and HLA in healthy donors. Vbeta (60) and Jbeta (13) primers were used in the PCR. TCRdb's table, derived via immunoSEQ multiplex PCR, lists solely in-frame clones and lacks some. The sample contains fewer than 150,000 clones, roughly 85% of which appear only once. The source material was PBMCs. These TCRs come from a woman aged 30 to 39 in good health and CMV-seropositive.

This chain joins TRBV2 and TRBJ2-1, with D perhaps TRBD2 (6 bases). This CDR3 comprises 16 residues. Germline V gene sequence: CDR1 SNHLY, CDR2 FYNNEI. V was shortened by 6 bases and J by 2 bases, with 17 bases between the two germline ends. The CDR3 spells CASRGGLFTPYNEQFF. DNA of the CDR3: TGTGCCAGCAGGGGGGGTCTATTCACTCCCTACAATGAGCAGTTCTTC.

The V call is TRBV11-3, the J call TRBJ2-5, with 12 bases lining up with TRBD2. CDR1 and CDR2 (germline): SGHNT, YENEEA. The CDR3 has 15 amino acids. Unmatched junction bases numbered 6, after V lost 5 bases and J lost 5 bases. The CDR3 is CASSQTSGSSETQYF. CDR3 nucleotide sequence: TGTGCCAGCAGCCAGACTAGCGGGAGTTCTGAGACCCAGTACTTC. Drawing the rest from reference TRBV11-3 and TRBJ2-5, the complete variable domain is EAGVVQSPRYKIIEKKQPVAFWCNPISGHNTLYWYLQNLGQGPELLIRYENEEAVDDSQLPKDRFSAERLKGVDSTLKIQPAELGDSAVYLCASSQTSGSSETQYFGPGTRLLVL.

Notes on this clone: The sample contains more than one DNA sequence encoding this CDR3. The chain carries TRBV28 and TRBJ1-4; possibly TRBD1 for D (5 bases). Germline CDR1 MDHEN, CDR2 SYDVKM. The CDR3 is 15 amino acids. Trimming left V 2 bases short and J 3 bases short, with 10 bases between. CDR3 in DNA: TGTGCCAGCAGTTTAAGCGGGGCTTCTAATGAAAAACTGTTTTTT. Its protein product is CASSLSGASNEKLFF.

This chain uses TRBV6-9 with TRBJ2-7; D gene ambiguous. The CDR3 totals 15 residues. Trimming removed 6 bases at V and 5 bases at J, with 20 bases between. CDR1 and CDR2 from the germline V gene are MNHGY and SVAAGI. The CDR3 protein is CASSLFPSPSDEQYF. The CDR3 DNA reads TGTGCCAGCAGCCTCTTCCCGAGTCCCTCGGACGAGCAGTACTTC.

J is TRBJ1-5 and V is TRBV6-5, with 7 bases that match TRBD1. This CDR3 has 14 amino acids. Germline V lookup: CDR1 MNHEY, CDR2 SVGAGI. The V gene end was trimmed by 5 bases and the J gene end by 5 bases; junction bases not matched to a gene: 6. The chain's CDR3 is CASSLSTGHQPQHF. The CDR3 nucleotides read TGTGCCAGCAGTCTCTCGACAGGGCATCAGCCCCAGCATTTT.

The chain carries TRBV28 and TRBJ1-2; 9 nucleotides match TRBD1. With 5 bases clipped from V and 7 bases from J, the junction kept 5 bases outside the gene matches. Germline CDR1 reads MDHEN; CDR2 reads SYDVKM. The CDR3 contains 13 residues. CDR3 sequence reads: CASSQTGGFGYTF. The CDR3 region has the DNA TGTGCCAGCAGTCAGACAGGGGGGTTTGGCTACACCTTC.

The CDR3 coding sequence is TGTGCCAGCAGCGTAGGCTGGCAGGGAAAAGAGACCCAGTACTTC. This encodes CASSVGWQGKETQYF. The chain is built from TRBV9 and TRBJ2-5; tentatively, D is TRBD1 (5 bases). CDR1 is SGDLS and CDR2 is YYNGEE in the germline V gene. The CDR3 has 15 residues. V lost 0 bases and J 3 bases, leaving 12 bases between the germline ends.

This chain uses TRBV6-6 with TRBJ2-1; D perhaps matches TRBD2 (6 bases). The V gene lost 7 bases and the J gene lost 9 bases, with 16 bases spanning the gap. Germline-derived CDR1 and CDR2 are MNHNY and SVGAGI (reference sequence). The CDR3 is made up of 13 amino acids. CDR3 DNA sequence: TGTGCCAGCAACCCTTGGCCGGGAGTTGAGCAGTTCTTC. Translation gives CASNPWPGVEQFF.

V gene TRBV7-2 combines with J gene TRBJ2-7; 12 bases are shared with TRBD2. The CDR3 is 18 residues long. V was pared by 0 bases and J by 6 bases, with 12 bases of the junction left unmatched. Germline CDR1 and CDR2: SGHTA and FQGNSA. The CDR3 protein is CASSLAVYLAGGPGEQYF. The CDR3 bases are TGTGCCAGCAGCTTAGCCGTGTATCTAGCGGGAGGGCCTGGCGAGCAGTACTTC. Looking up the rest from reference TRBV7-2 and TRBJ2-7 gives the full variable domain: GAGVSQSPSNKVTEKGKDVELRCDPISGHTALYWYRQSLGQGLEFLIYFQGNSAPDKSGLPSDRFSAERTGGSVSTLTIQRTQQEDSAVYLCASSLAVYLAGGPGEQYFGPGTRLTVT.

This CDR3 reads CASSLGWSGGLDTQYF. The CDR3 bases are TGCGCCAGCAGCTTGGGATGGTCAGGGGGATTGGATACGCAGTATTTT. This chain connects TRBV5-1 to TRBJ2-3, with 7 bases identical to TRBD1. In germline, CDR1 is SGHRS, CDR2 YFSETQ. The V gene end was trimmed by 0 bases and the J gene end by 6 bases; junction bases not matched to a gene: 10. This CDR3 has 16 amino acids.

The chain uses TRBV9 and TRBJ1-5, with unresolved D. Germline V gene data show CDR1 as SGDLS and CDR2 as YYNGEE. This CDR3 has 15 residues. V shed 0 bases and J shed 6 bases, with 13 bases lying between them. CDR3 loop: CASSVDGLSGQPQHF. DNA for the CDR3: TGTGCCAGCAGCGTAGATGGCCTATCGGGTCAGCCCCAGCATTTT.

This clone was recorded only once. This rearrangement joins TRBV5-1 to TRBJ1-1; possibly TRBD1 for D (6 bases). The ends were cut back, 2 bases at V and 5 bases at J, with 10 bases in the middle. CDR3 length equals 13 residues. Per the germline V gene, CDR1 is SGHRS and CDR2 is YFSETQ. In DNA, the CDR3 is TGCGCCAGCAGCTTATCGGGACAAACTGAAGCTTTCTTT. Translation gives CASSLSGQTEAFF. The full variable domain, completed using reference TRBV5-1 and TRBJ1-1, is KAGVTQTPRYLIKTRGQQVTLSCSPISGHRSVSWYQQTPGQGLQFLFEYFSETQRNKGNFPGRFSGRQFSNSRSEMNVSTLELGDSALYLCASSLSGQTEAFFGQGTRLTVV.

The rearrangement uses TRBV7-3 and TRBJ2-3, with D tentatively TRBD2 (7 bases). The germline CDR1 and CDR2 sequences are SGHTA and FQGTGA. V was trimmed by 0 bases and J by 3 bases, leaving 16 bases between them. The CDR3 has 17 amino acids. The CDR3 region has the DNA TGTGCCAGCAGCTTAACTCCAGCGGGGACACCGACAGATACGCAGTATTTT. Translated: CASSLTPAGTPTDTQYF. Based on the CDR3 plus reference TRBV7-3 and TRBJ2-3, the full variable domain is GAGVSQTPSNKVTEKGKYVELRCDPISGHTALYWYRQSLGQGPEFLIYFQGTGAADDSGLPNDRFFAVRPEGSVSTLKIQRTERGDSAVYLCASSLTPAGTPTDTQYFGPGTRLTVL.

The J gene is TRBJ2-5, the V gene TRBV29-1; 15 bases line up with TRBD2. Germline values: CDR1 SQVTM, CDR2 ANQGSEA. The CDR3 runs to 17 residues. V shed 1 base, J shed 5 bases, and the junction held 8 bases outside the gene matches. The CDR3: CSVEGWGLAGGGETQYF. CDR3 nucleotides: TGCAGCGTTGAAGGTTGGGGACTAGCGGGAGGTGGTGAGACCCAGTACTTC.

This chain uses TRBV2 with TRBJ1-6; D may be TRBD1 (5 bases). This CDR3 is 13 amino acids long. Trimming cost V 8 bases and J 7 bases, with 12 bases left between them. From germline, CDR1 is SNHLY and CDR2 FYNNEI. The CDR3 nucleotides read TGTGCCAGCCTTCGGACACCCAATTCACCCCTCCACTTT. Translation gives CASLRTPNSPLHF.

CDR3 DNA sequence: TGTGCCAGCAGCTTAGATTACGGGAGCGGAAATGAGCAGTTCTTC. It specifies CASSLDYGSGNEQFF. This chain connects TRBV7-3 to TRBJ2-1, with a possible D match to TRBD2 (6 bases). The germline V and J ends were trimmed by 2 bases and 7 bases, with 15 bases remaining between them. This CDR3 is 15 amino acids long. From germline, CDR1 is SGHTA and CDR2 FQGTGA.

The chain couples TRBV6-5 to TRBJ2-6, with 12 bases matching TRBD1. Germline CDR1 MNHEY, CDR2 SVGAGI. This CDR3 comprises 15 residues. The J segment lost 13 bases and the V segment lost 5 bases, leaving 9 bases of the junction unmatched. CDR3 sequence reads: CASSPPGTGGSVLTF. The CDR3 region has the DNA TGTGCCAGCAGTCCTCCCGGGACAGGGGGCAGTGTCCTGACTTTC.

The chain combines TRBV10-3 with TRBJ2-6; 9 bases match TRBD1. Germline CDR1 reads ENHRY; CDR2 reads SYGVKD. Trimming removed 7 bases from V and 1 base from J; junction bases left unmatched: 8. The CDR3 runs to 17 residues. The CDR3 DNA is TGTGCCATCACCCCGGGACAGGGTTTATCTGGGGCCAACGTCCTGACTTTC. It codes for CAITPGQGLSGANVLTF.

CDR3 sequence: CASSEMGAGAGQPQHF. The DNA of the CDR3 is TGTGCCAGCAGTGAAATGGGTGCGGGGGCGGGTCAGCCCCAGCATTTT. The chain carries TRBV2 and TRBJ1-5, with a weak D call TRBD1 (6 bases). The germline CDR1 and CDR2 sequences are SNHLY and FYNNEI. The CDR3 contains 16 residues. V lost 2 bases and J 6 bases, leaving 17 bases between the germline ends.

The chain recombines TRBV25-1 with TRBJ2-3; 9 positions agree with TRBD2. V trimming: 3 bases; J trimming: 3 bases; junction bases outside the gene matches: 4. The length of the CDR3 is 15 residues. Per germline, CDR1 MGHDK and CDR2 SYGVNS. As DNA, the CDR3 is TGTGCCAGCAGTGACGGCGGGGGGGCTACAGATACGCAGTATTTT. It is translated as CASSDGGGATDTQYF.

This chain joins TRBV21-1 and TRBJ1-5; the D segment call TRBD1 is taken from the table without a DNA check. TRBV21-1 is a listed pseudogene. The CDR3 sequence is 16 residues long. The CDR3 DNA reads TGTGCCAGCAGCAAAGCCCCGGACAGGGGCAATCAGCCCCAGCATTTT. Translating it yields CASSKAPDRGNQPQHF.